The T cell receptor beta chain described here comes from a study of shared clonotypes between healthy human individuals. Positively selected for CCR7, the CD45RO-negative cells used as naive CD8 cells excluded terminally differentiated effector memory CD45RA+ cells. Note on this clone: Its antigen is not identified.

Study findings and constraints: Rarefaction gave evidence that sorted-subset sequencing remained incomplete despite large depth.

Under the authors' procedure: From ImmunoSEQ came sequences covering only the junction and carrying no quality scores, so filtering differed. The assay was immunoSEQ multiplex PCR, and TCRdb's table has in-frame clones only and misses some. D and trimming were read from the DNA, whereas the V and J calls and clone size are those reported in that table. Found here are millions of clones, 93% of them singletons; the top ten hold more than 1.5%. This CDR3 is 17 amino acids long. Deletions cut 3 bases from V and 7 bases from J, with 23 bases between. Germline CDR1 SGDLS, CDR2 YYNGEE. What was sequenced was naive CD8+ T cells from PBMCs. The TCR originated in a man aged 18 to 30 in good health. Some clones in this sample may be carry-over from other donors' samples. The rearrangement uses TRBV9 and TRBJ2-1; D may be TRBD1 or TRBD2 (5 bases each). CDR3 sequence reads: CASSATLTNLGVNEQFF. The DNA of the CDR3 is TGTGCCAGCAGCGCCACATTGACTAACCTGGGGGTGAATGAGCAGTTCTTC.